What follows are 14 T cell receptor beta chains derived from one specimen sequenced in a study of T cell responses to AZD1222 COVID-19 vaccine. TCRdb's table, derived via immunoSEQ multiplex PCR, lists solely in-frame clones and lacks some. The sample has some 110,000 clones, around 89% seen once. Material: peripheral blood, obtained 28 days after the second AZD1222 dose. All receptors derive from an adult who received the AZD1222 COVID-19 vaccine.

The DNA of the CDR3 is TGTGCCAGCAGTGGGGACAGTACCTATGGCTACACCTTC. Its translation is CASSGDSTYGYTF. The J gene is TRBJ1-2, the V gene TRBV12-3 or TRBV12-4; the match to TRBD1 covers 7 bases. This CDR3 comprises 13 residues. Unmatched junction bases numbered 4, after V lost 5 bases and J lost 4 bases.

V is TRBV3-1 (or the pseudogene TRBV3-2) and J is TRBJ1-1; D gene ambiguous. Deletions cut 1 base from V and 4 bases from J, with 7 bases between. The CDR3 has 13 residues. Germline-derived CDR1 and CDR2 are LGHDT and YNNKEL (reference sequence). This CDR3 is CASSQGGFTEAFF. The CDR3 bases are TGTGCCAGCAGCCAAGGGGGATTCACTGAAGCTTTCTTT.

This clone was recorded only once. This rearrangement joins TRBV5-1 to TRBJ2-2; D ambiguous. Trimming pared 4 bases from V and 1 base from J, leaving 11 bases between. Germline CDR1 SGHRS, CDR2 YFSETQ. The CDR3 sequence is 15 residues long. CDR3: CASSVPAGNTGELFF. The DNA of the CDR3 is TGCGCCAGCAGCGTCCCGGCAGGGAACACCGGGGAGCTGTTTTTT.

The J gene is TRBJ2-5, the V gene TRBV9; weak D call: TRBD2 (6 bases). The CDR3 extends over 16 amino acids. Germline CDR1 is SGDLS and CDR2 is YYNGEE. V lost 3 bases and J lost 1, with 16 bases in between. The DNA for the CDR3 is TGTGCCAGCAGCGCGCCGGGACTTACGGGCCAAGAGACCCAGTACTTC. This translates into CASSAPGLTGQETQYF.

This chain joins TRBV19 and TRBJ1-2, with 10 bases identical to TRBD1. Unmatched junction bases numbered 12, after V lost 5 bases and J lost 3 bases. This CDR3 has 17 residues. Germline V gene data show CDR1 as LNHDA and CDR2 as SQIVND (reference sequence). The CDR3 DNA sequence: TGTGCCAGTAGTCCTACCGGGACAGGGGCGATTCACTATGGCTACACCTTC. Translating it yields CASSPTGTGAIHYGYTF. The variable domain in full, with the rest retrieved from reference TRBV19 and TRBJ1-2, is DGGITQSPKYLFRKEGQNVTLSCEQNLNHDAMYWYRQDPGQGLRLIYYSQIVNDFQKGDIAEGYSVSREKKESFPLTVTSAQKNPTAFYLCASSPTGTGAIHYGYTFGSGTRLTVV.

The chain joins TRBV9 to TRBJ1-1; perhaps TRBD1 as D (5 bases). V lost 0 bases and J 0 bases, leaving 6 bases between the germline ends. Germline values: CDR1 SGDLS, CDR2 YYNGEE. There are 14 residues in the CDR3. In DNA form, the CDR3 reads TGTGCCAGCAGCGTAGGAGGGGTGAACACTGAAGCTTTCTTT. Residues: CASSVGGVNTEAFF.

The chain joins TRBV11-3 to TRBJ1-1; no reliable D call. CDR3 size: 15 residues. Deletions cut 1 base from V and 0 bases from J, with 9 bases between. The germline V gene has CDR1 SGHNT and CDR2 YENEEA. The CDR3 protein is CASSLGVSMNTEAFF. As DNA, the CDR3 is TGTGCCAGCAGCTTAGGGGTATCCATGAACACTGAAGCTTTCTTT. Full variable domain (rest looked up from reference TRBV11-3 and TRBJ1-1): EAGVVQSPRYKIIEKKQPVAFWCNPISGHNTLYWYLQNLGQGPELLIRYENEEAVDDSQLPKDRFSAERLKGVDSTLKIQPAELGDSAVYLCASSLGVSMNTEAFFGQGTRLTVV.

This clone came up a few times. The J gene is TRBJ1-5, the V gene TRBV4-1, with TRBD1 as a possible D gene (5 bases). This CDR3 has 17 residues. CDR1 and CDR2 from the germline V gene are MGHRA and YSYEKL. The V and J ends lost 0 bases and 0 bases respectively, with 12 bases between them. In DNA form, the CDR3 reads TGCGCCAGCAGCCAAGAGGGGCTACTGTTTAGCAATCAGCCCCAGCATTTT. Translated, it gives CASSQEGLLFSNQPQHF.

The chain's CDR3 is CASSKDPSTHNEQFF. The DNA of the CDR3 is TGTGCCAGCAGCAAGGACCCAAGTACTCACAATGAGCAGTTCTTC. The J gene is TRBJ2-1, the V gene TRBV13; D gene ambiguous. Germline values: CDR1 PRHDT, CDR2 FYEKMQ (reference sequence). This CDR3 is built from 15 residues. V was clipped by 5 bases and J by 5 bases, with 16 bases between them.

The J gene is TRBJ2-1, the V gene TRBV19, with D tentatively TRBD1 (5 bases). Germline V gives CDR1 LNHDA, CDR2 SQIVND (reference sequence). The CDR3 has 16 residues. V was clipped by 6 bases and J by 4 bases, with 19 bases between them. The CDR3 region has the DNA TGTGCCAGTAGGGAATTTGTGACAGACCCATACAATGAGCAGTTCTTC. Translating it yields CASREFVTDPYNEQFF. Complete variable domain (other parts from reference TRBV19 and TRBJ2-1): DGGITQSPKYLFRKEGQNVTLSCEQNLNHDAMYWYRQDPGQGLRLIYYSQIVNDFQKGDIAEGYSVSREKKESFPLTVTSAQKNPTAFYLCASREFVTDPYNEQFFGPGTRLTVL.

This sequence joins TRBV6-1 and TRBJ2-3; 9 nucleotides agree with TRBD1. This CDR3 is built from 16 residues. V was clipped by 2 bases and J by 1 base; unmatched bases: 4. The germline V gene encodes CDR1 MNHNS and CDR2 SASEGT. This chain's CDR3 is CASSEWGQGGTDTQYF. CDR3 nucleotides: TGTGCCAGCAGTGAATGGGGACAGGGTGGCACAGATACGCAGTATTTT.

The V call is TRBV6-2 or TRBV6-3, the J call TRBJ1-5, with a weak D call TRBD1 (5 bases). CDR1 and CDR2 from the germline V gene are MNHEY and SVGEGT. Deletions cut 0 bases from V and 1 base from J, with 7 bases between. This CDR3 contains 15 residues. This chain's CDR3 is CASSYSGRSNQPQHF. In DNA, the CDR3 is TGTGCCAGCAGTTACTCGGGACGGAGCAATCAGCCCCAGCATTTT.

V and J are TRBV5-6 and TRBJ2-7, with 8 nucleotides matching TRBD1. The CDR3 loop spans 15 amino acids. Germline V gene sequence: CDR1 SGHDT, CDR2 YYEEEE. V dropped 3 bases and J dropped 2; count of bases not matched to a gene: 7. The CDR3 region is CASSSPGQATYEQYF. The DNA for the CDR3 is TGTGCCAGCAGCTCTCCGGGACAGGCGACCTACGAGCAGTACTTC.

The chain links TRBV6-6 to TRBJ2-5, with unresolved D. The V end was cut by 7 bases, the J end by 4 bases, with 16 bases between. This CDR3 has 14 amino acids. CDR1 is MNHNY and CDR2 is SVGAGI in the germline V gene (reference sequence). In DNA form, the CDR3 reads TGTGCCAGCACTCCCTTCGGTAGAAGAGAGACCCAGTACTTC. Encoded protein: CASTPFGRRETQYF.